This passage covers 16 T cell receptor beta chains from one sample sequenced in a study of T cell responses to AZD1222 COVID-19 vaccine. Libraries were prepared by immunoSEQ multiplex PCR; TCRdb keeps only in-frame clonotypes and omits some of them. Of some 150,000 clones in the sample, about 92% were seen once. The specimen was peripheral blood, collected on day 0 of MenACWY control vaccination. The origin of the receptors is an adult in good health.

The J gene is TRBJ1-6, the V gene TRBV4-2; 7 bases line up with TRBD1. The CDR3 length is 19 residues. In germline, CDR1 is LGHNA, CDR2 YNFKEQ. J lost 0 bases, V lost 4 bases, and 12 bases had no gene match. CDR3 amino acids: CASSPRTGTHNSYNSPLHF. CDR3 in DNA: TGTGCCAGCAGCCCCCGGACAGGCACCCACAACTCCTATAATTCACCCCTCCACTTT.

V is TRBV9 and J is TRBJ1-2, with D maybe TRBD1 (5 bases). The CDR3 is 16 amino acids. Germline lookup yields CDR1 SGDLS and CDR2 YYNGEE. Between the trimmed V and J ends, which lost 0 bases and 1 base, there was a span of 13 bases. CDR3: CASSVGVTGGNYGYTF. CDR3 nucleotide sequence: TGTGCCAGCAGCGTAGGGGTCACAGGAGGTAACTATGGCTACACCTTC.

This chain joins TRBV5-5 and TRBJ2-7; no firm D call. Per the germline V gene, CDR1 is SGHKS and CDR2 is YYEKEE (reference sequence). V was shortened by 6 bases and J by 1 base, with 11 bases between the two germline ends. The length of the CDR3 is 13 residues. The CDR3 bases are TGTGCCAGCACCCCCCGGCCGTCCTACGAGCAGTACTTC. It is translated as CASTPRPSYEQYF.

This rearrangement joins TRBV7-2 to TRBJ2-7; the D call may be TRBD1 or TRBD2 (5 bases each). V dropped 3 bases and J dropped 10 bases, with 10 bases sitting between them. This CDR3 has 11 amino acids. CDR1 SGHTA and CDR2 FQGNSA come from the germline V gene. In DNA, the CDR3 is TGTGCCAGCAGCTTGGGACCGGAACAGTACTTC. Its translation is CASSLGPEQYF.

V gene TRBV13 combines with J gene TRBJ2-7, with 9 bases lining up with TRBD1. The CDR3 spans 15 residues. Germline values: CDR1 PRHDT, CDR2 FYEKMQ (reference sequence). Losses at the gene ends were 3 bases for V and 4 bases for J; bases not matched to a gene: 7. The CDR3 sequence is CASSFPTGGNYEQYF. The CDR3 DNA follows: TGTGCCAGCAGCTTTCCCACAGGGGGCAATTACGAGCAGTACTTC.

The chain recombines TRBV24-1 with TRBJ2-3; D is ambiguous. The germline V gene has CDR1 KGHDR and CDR2 SFDVKD. The CDR3 sequence is 15 residues long. Trimming cost V 7 bases and J 1 base, with 14 bases left between them. In DNA, the CDR3 is TGTGCCACCAGCCTCGACCCCGCGGGCACAGATACGCAGTATTTT. This sequence encodes CATSLDPAGTDTQYF.

This rearrangement joins TRBV18 to TRBJ1-6; maybe TRBD1 (6 bases). V lost 3 bases to trimming and J lost 4 bases, with 13 bases between them. The CDR3 runs 16 residues. Germline CDR1 and CDR2: KGHSH and LQKENI. The CDR3 sequence: CASSPRDTEYNSPLHF. The DNA for the CDR3 is TGTGCCAGCTCACCGCGGGACACCGAATATAATTCACCCCTCCACTTT.

This rearrangement joins TRBV19 to TRBJ2-3; 7 positions match TRBD1. This CDR3 region has 16 residues. Losses at the gene ends were 2 bases for V and 2 bases for J; bases not matched to a gene: 7. CDR1 and CDR2 (germline): LNHDA, SQIVND (reference sequence). This chain's CDR3 is CASSIHGTVFTDTQYF. The CDR3, as DNA: TGTGCCAGTAGTATACACGGGACAGTTTTCACAGATACGCAGTATTTT.

This clone occurred a few times. The chain carries TRBV5-1 and TRBJ1-3, with D perhaps matching TRBD1 (6 bases). CDR1 and CDR2 (germline): SGHRS, YFSETQ. CDR3 length: 16 amino acids. V was clipped by 3 bases and J by 0 bases, with 13 bases between them. CDR3 loop: CASSSGHPSSGNTIYF. CDR3 sequence (DNA): TGCGCCAGCAGCTCGGGACACCCGAGCTCTGGAAACACCATATATTTT.

This clone appeared a few times. The chain combines TRBV4-1 with TRBJ2-1; D is unclear. The germline gives CDR1 MGHRA, CDR2 YSYEKL. The CDR3 spans 15 residues. V lost 0 bases and J lost 2, with 8 bases in between. DNA of the CDR3: TGCGCCAGCAGCCAAGAAGGTATTCCCTACAATGAGCAGTTCTTC. It specifies CASSQEGIPYNEQFF.

The CDR3 DNA is TGTGCCAGCAGCTTAGAGGGGCGGGGACTAGCGGGGGTGTACAATGAGCAGTTCTTC. Amino acid sequence: CASSLEGRGLAGVYNEQFF. This sequence joins TRBV7-2 and TRBJ2-1, with TRBD2 matching 14 bases. This CDR3 is 19 amino acids long. The germline gives CDR1 SGHTA, CDR2 FQGNSA. Trimming at V came to 1 base and at J to 4 bases, leaving 9 bases not matched to a gene.

This rearrangement joins TRBV9 to TRBJ1-5; possibly TRBD1 for D (5 bases). The CDR3 is 15 amino acids. Trimming took off 5 bases at V and 4 bases at J, with 16 bases between the two ends. CDR1 is SGDLS and CDR2 is YYNGEE in the germline V gene. CDR3 in amino acids: CASSKGQGENQPQHF. CDR3 nucleotide sequence: TGTGCCAGCAGTAAAGGGCAGGGAGAGAATCAGCCCCAGCATTTT.

V and J are TRBV4-2 and TRBJ2-1; 8 bases line up with TRBD2. The CDR3 covers 16 residues. CDR1 LGHNA and CDR2 YNFKEQ come from the germline V gene. Germline trimming cut 0 bases from V and 15 bases from J; bases unmatched to any gene: 16. The CDR3 spells CASSQEMGTRNYRLFF. The CDR3 DNA sequence: TGTGCCAGCAGCCAAGAAATGGGGACTAGAAATTACCGGCTGTTCTTC.

This chain joins TRBV20-1 and TRBJ1-1; D gene ambiguous. Germline V CDR1 and CDR2: DFQATT, SNEGSKA (reference sequence). This CDR3 has 11 amino acids. V was cut by 7 bases and J by 5 bases, with 11 bases left in between. The CDR3 nucleotides read TGCAGTGGTTCGGCGGTGACTGAAGCTTTCTTT. This translates into CSGSAVTEAFF.

The rearrangement joins TRBV24-1 to TRBJ2-2, with 7 nucleotides matching TRBD1. In germline, CDR1 is KGHDR, CDR2 SFDVKD. The length of the CDR3 is 12 residues. V was clipped by 12 bases and J by 7 bases; unmatched bases: 7. DNA for the CDR3: TGTGCCGCATCACAGGGGATCGGGGAGCTGTTTTTT. Its translation is CAASQGIGELFF.

The chain carries TRBV4-3 and TRBJ2-2; D is unresolved. From germline, CDR1 is LGHNA and CDR2 YSLEER. The CDR3 length is 17 residues. V was clipped by 0 bases and J by 6 bases, with 17 bases between them. CDR3 residues: CASSQDQQDVPAGELFF. CDR3 DNA sequence: TGCGCCAGCAGCCAAGATCAGCAGGACGTCCCTGCCGGGGAGCTGTTTTTT.